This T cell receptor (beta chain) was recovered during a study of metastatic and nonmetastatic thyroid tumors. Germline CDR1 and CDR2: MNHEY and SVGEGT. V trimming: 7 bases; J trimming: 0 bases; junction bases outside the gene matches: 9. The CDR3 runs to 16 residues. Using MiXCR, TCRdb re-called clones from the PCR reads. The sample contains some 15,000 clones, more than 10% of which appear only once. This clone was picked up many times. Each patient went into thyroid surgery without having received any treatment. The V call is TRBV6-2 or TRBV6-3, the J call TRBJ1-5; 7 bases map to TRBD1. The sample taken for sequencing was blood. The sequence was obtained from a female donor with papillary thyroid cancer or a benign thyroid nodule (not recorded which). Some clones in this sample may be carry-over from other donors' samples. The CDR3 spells CASTVVGTDSNQPQHF. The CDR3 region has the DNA TGTGCCAGCACCGTAGTGGGGACAGATAGCAATCAGCCCCAGCATTTT.